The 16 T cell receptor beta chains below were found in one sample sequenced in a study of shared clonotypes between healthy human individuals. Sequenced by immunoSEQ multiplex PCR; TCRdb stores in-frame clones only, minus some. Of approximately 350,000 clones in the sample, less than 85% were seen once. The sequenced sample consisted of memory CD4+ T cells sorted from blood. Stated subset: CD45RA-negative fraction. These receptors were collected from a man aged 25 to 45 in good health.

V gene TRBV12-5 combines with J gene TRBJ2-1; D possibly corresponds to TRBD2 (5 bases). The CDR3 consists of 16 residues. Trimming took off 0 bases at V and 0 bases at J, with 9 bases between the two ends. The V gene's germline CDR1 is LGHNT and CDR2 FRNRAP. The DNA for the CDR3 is TGTGCTAGTGGTTTGGTATTGGGGAGCTCCTACAATGAGCAGTTCTTC. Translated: CASGLVLGSSYNEQFF. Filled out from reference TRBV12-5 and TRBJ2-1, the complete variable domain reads DARVTQTPRHKVTEMGQEVTMRCQPILGHNTVFWYRQTMMQGLELLAYFRNRAPLDDSGMPKDRFSAEMPDATLATLKIQPSEPRDSAVYFCASGLVLGSSYNEQFFGPGTRLTVL.

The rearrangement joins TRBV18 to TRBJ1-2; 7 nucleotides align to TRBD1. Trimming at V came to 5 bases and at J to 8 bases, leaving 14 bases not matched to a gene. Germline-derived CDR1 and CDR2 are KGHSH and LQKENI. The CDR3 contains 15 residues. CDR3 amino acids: CASSSTGDASTGYTF. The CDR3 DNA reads TGTGCCAGCTCATCTACAGGGGACGCTAGCACGGGCTACACCTTC.

This chain's CDR3 is CSVEDTWTREYNEQFF. The CDR3 bases are TGCAGCGTTGAAGATACCTGGACTCGGGAGTACAATGAGCAGTTCTTC. The V gene is TRBV29-1, the J gene TRBJ2-1, with a weak D call TRBD2 (6 bases). CDR1 SQVTM and CDR2 ANQGSEA come from the germline V gene. The CDR3 totals 16 residues. V was pared by 0 bases and J by 4 bases, with 16 bases between.

In nucleotides, the CDR3 is TGCGCCAGCAGCCAAGAAGGAGGGTTGGGGACCCAGTACTTC. As protein: CASSQEGGLGTQYF. The rearrangement links TRBV4-1 to TRBJ2-5; D is possibly TRBD2 (6 bases). Looked up from germline, CDR1 is MGHRA and CDR2 is YSYEKL. Trimming shortened V by 0 bases and J by 7 bases, and 12 bases separated the two germline ends. The CDR3 contains 14 residues.

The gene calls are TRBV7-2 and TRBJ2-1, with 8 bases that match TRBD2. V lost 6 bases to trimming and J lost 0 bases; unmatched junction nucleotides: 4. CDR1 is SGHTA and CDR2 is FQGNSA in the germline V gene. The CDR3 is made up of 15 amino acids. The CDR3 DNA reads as TGTGCCAGCAGGGAGCGGGGGAGCTCCTACAATGAGCAGTTCTTC. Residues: CASRERGSSYNEQFF.

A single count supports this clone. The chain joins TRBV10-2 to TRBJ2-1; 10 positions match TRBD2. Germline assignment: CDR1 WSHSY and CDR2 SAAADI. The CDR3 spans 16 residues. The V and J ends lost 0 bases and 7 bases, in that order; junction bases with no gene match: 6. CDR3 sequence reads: CASSESKGTSVNEQFF. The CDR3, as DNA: TGCGCCAGCAGTGAGTCTAAAGGGACTAGCGTTAATGAGCAGTTCTTC.

The CDR3 is CASSARRKETQYF. The CDR3 DNA sequence: TGTGCCAGCAGCGCGCGGAGAAAAGAGACCCAGTACTTC. The rearrangement joins TRBV7-2 to TRBJ2-5, with no clear D. The CDR3 runs to 13 residues. Trimming stripped 5 bases from V and 3 bases from J, with 10 bases between. Germline V gene data show CDR1 as SGHTA and CDR2 as FQGNSA.

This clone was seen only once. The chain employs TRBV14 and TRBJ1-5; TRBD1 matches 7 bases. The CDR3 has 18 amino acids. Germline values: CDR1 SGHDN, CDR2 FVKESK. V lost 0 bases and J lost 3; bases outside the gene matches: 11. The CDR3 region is CASSQEKGRGGVNQPQHF. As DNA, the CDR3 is TGTGCCAGCAGCCAAGAGAAAGGCAGGGGGGGGGTCAATCAGCCCCAGCATTTT. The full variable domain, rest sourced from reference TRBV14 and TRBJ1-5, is EAGVTQFPSHSVIEKGQTVTLRCDPISGHDNLYWYRRVMGKEIKFLLHFVKESKQDESGMPNNRFLAERTGGTYSTLKVQPAELEDSGVYFCASSQEKGRGGVNQPQHFGDGTRLSIL.

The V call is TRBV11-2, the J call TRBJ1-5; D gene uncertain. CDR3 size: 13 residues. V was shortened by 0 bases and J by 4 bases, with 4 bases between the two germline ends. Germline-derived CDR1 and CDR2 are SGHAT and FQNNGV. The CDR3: CASSLEPNQPQHF. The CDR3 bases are TGTGCCAGCAGCTTAGAGCCGAATCAGCCCCAGCATTTT.

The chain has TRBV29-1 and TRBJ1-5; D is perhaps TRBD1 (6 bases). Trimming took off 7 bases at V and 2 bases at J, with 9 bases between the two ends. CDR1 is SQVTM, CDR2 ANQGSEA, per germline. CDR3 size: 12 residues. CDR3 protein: CSAGEGNQPQHF. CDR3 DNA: TGCAGCGCAGGGGAGGGCAATCAGCCCCAGCATTTT.

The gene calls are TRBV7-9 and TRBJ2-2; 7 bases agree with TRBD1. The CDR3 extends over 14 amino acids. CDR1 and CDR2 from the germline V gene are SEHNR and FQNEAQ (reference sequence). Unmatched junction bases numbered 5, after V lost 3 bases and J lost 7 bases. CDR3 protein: CASSFDRVNGELFF. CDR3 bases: TGTGCCAGCAGCTTTGACAGGGTTAACGGGGAGCTGTTTTTT.

The CDR3 DNA follows: TGCGCCAGCAGACAAAACCCGCGGGGCCAGCGGGAGACCCAGTACTTC. It translates to CASRQNPRGQRETQYF. This chain connects TRBV5-1 to TRBJ2-5, with a tentative D call TRBD2 (6 bases). V lost 5 bases to trimming and J lost 5 bases, with 22 bases between them. This CDR3 is built from 16 residues. Germline V gene data show CDR1 as SGHRS and CDR2 as YFSETQ.

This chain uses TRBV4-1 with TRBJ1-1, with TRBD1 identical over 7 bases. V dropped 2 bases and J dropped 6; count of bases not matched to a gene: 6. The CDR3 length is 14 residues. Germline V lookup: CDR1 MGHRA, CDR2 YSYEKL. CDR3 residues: CASSQHRGIAEAFF. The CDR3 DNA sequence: TGCGCCAGCAGCCAACACAGGGGTATCGCTGAAGCTTTCTTT.

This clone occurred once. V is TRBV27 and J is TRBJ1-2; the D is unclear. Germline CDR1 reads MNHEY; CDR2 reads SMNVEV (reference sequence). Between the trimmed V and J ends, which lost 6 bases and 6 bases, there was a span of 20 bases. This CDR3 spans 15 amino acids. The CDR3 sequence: CASRQLGREWDGYTF. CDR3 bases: TGTGCCAGCAGGCAACTAGGAAGGGAATGGGATGGCTACACCTTC.

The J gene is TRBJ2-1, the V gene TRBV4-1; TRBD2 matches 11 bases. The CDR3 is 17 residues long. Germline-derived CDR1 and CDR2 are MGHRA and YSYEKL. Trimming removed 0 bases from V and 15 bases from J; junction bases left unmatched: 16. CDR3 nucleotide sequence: TGCGCCAGCAGCCAAGAACCAGGGGGTAGCGGGAGGGCCGGGCCGTTCTTC. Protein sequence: CASSQEPGGSGRAGPFF.

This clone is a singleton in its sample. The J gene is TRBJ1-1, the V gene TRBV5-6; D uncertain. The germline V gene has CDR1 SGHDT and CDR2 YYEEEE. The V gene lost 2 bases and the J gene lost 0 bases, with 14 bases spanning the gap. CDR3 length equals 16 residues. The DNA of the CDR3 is TGTGCCAGCAGCTTCTATGAGGACCCTATGAACACTGAAGCTTTCTTT. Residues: CASSFYEDPMNTEAFF. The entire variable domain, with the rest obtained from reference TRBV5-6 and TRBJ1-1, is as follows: DAGVTQSPTHLIKTRGQQVTLRCSPKSGHDTVSWYQQALGQGPQFIFQYYEEEERQRGNFPDRFSGHQFPNYSSELNVNALLLGDSALYLCASSFYEDPMNTEAFFGQGTRLTVV.